This T cell receptor beta chain was documented in a study of blood T cell repertoires in COVID-19. About the research overall: Samples came from the United States, Italy and Spain, spanning acute and convalescent COVID-19. Sample material is recorded as cDNA or gDNA derived from T cells, B-cell-depleted T cells, or PBMCs.

TCRdb's table, derived via immunoSEQ multiplex PCR, lists solely in-frame clones and lacks some. Among over 200,000 clones, approximately 83% were seen once, and the ten largest hold approximately 1.9%. Germline V gives CDR1 SGHRS, CDR2 YFSETQ. The V end was cut by 4 bases, the J end by 4 bases, with 14 bases between. The CDR3 sequence is 14 residues long. The TCR was taken from a woman in her forties or fifties who had recovered from COVID-19. This rearrangement joins TRBV5-1 to TRBJ1-1; D call uncertain. Sequencing was done on a sample of PBMCs or T cells enriched from blood (not recorded which). DNA of the CDR3: TGCGCCAGCAGCATTGGTGCAGGCCTCACTGAAGCTTTCTTT. Translating gives CASSIGAGLTEAFF.